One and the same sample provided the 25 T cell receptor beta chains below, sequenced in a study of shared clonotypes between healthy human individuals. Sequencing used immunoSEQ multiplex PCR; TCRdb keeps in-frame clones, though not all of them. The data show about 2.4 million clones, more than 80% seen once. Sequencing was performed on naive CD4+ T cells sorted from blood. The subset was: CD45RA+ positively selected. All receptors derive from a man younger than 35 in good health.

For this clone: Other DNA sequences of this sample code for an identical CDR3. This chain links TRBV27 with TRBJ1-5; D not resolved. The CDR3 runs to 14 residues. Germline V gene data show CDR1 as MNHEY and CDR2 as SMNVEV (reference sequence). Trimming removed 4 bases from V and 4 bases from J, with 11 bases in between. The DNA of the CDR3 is TGTGCCAGCAGTTCAGGACGGGGTAATCAGCCCCAGCATTTT. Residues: CASSSGRGNQPQHF.

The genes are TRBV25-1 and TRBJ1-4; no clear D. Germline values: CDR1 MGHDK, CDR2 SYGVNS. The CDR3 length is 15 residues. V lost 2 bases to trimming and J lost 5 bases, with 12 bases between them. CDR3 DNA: TGTGCCAGCAGTGAACCCCGGACCCCGAATGAAAAACTGTTTTTT. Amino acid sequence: CASSEPRTPNEKLFF.

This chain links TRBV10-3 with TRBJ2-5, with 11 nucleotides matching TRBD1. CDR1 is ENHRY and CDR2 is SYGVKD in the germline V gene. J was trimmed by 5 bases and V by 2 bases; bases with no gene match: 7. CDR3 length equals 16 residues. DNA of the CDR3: TGTGCCATCAGTGAGGCCGGACAGGGGGCAGGGGAGACCCAGTACTTC. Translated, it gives CAISEAGQGAGETQYF.

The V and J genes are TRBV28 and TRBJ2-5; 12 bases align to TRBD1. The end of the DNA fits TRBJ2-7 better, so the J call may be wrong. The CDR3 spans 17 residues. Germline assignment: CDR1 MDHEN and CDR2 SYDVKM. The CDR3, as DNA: TGTGCCAGCAGTTTAGGGACAGGGGGCAAACAGAAGTACGAGCAGTACTTC. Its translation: CASSLGTGGKQKYEQYF.

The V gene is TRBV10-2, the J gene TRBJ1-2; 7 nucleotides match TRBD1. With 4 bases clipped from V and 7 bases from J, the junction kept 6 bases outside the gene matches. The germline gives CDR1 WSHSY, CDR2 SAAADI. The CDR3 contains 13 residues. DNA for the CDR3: TGCGCCAGCAGTGGGGTCACAGGGGTTGGCTACACCTTC. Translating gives CASSGVTGVGYTF.

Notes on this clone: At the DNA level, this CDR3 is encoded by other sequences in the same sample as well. The CDR3: CASSLGDYEQYF. For the CDR3, the DNA is TGTGCCAGCAGCTTAGGGGACTACGAGCAGTACTTC. The genes are TRBV7-2 and TRBJ2-7; no clear D. The CDR3 has 12 amino acids. The germline V and J ends were trimmed by 1 base and 3 bases, with 4 bases remaining between them. Per the germline V gene, CDR1 is SGHTA and CDR2 is FQGNSA.

CDR3 DNA: TGTGCCAGCAGTGAAACAGGGTCCTCTGGGGCCAACGTCCTGACTTTC. This sequence encodes CASSETGSSGANVLTF. The V gene is TRBV6-1, the J gene TRBJ2-6; D is possibly TRBD1 (6 bases). V lost 2 bases, J lost 0 bases, and 8 bases lay in between. The CDR3 runs 16 residues. Germline loops: CDR1 MNHNS, CDR2 SASEGT.

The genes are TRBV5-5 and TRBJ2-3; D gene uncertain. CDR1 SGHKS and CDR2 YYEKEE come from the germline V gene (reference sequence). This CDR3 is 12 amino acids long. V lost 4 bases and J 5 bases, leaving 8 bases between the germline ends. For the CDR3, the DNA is TGTGCCAGCAGCCGTTATGAAGATACGCAGTATTTT. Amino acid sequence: CASSRYEDTQYF.

The CDR3 spells CASSIQGADTEAFF. CDR3 DNA sequence: TGTGCCAGCAGTATACAGGGGGCTGACACTGAAGCTTTCTTT. The chain combines TRBV6-1 with TRBJ1-1; TRBD1 aligns across 9 bases. CDR1 MNHNS and CDR2 SASEGT come from the germline V gene. V dropped 5 bases and J dropped 3; count of bases not matched to a gene: 4. This CDR3 region has 14 residues.

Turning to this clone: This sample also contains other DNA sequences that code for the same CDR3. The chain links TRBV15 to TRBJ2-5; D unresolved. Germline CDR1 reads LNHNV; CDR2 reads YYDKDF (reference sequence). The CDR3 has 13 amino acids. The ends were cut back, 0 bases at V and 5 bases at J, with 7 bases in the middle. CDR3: CATSRDVGETQYF. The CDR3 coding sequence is TGTGCCACCAGCAGAGATGTCGGGGAGACCCAGTACTTC. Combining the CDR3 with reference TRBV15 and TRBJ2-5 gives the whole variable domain DAMVIQNPRYQVTQFGKPVTLSCSQTLNHNVMYWYQQKSSQAPKLLFHYYDKDFNNEADTPDNFQSRRPNTSFCFLDIRSPGLGDTAMYLCATSRDVGETQYFGPGTRLLVL.

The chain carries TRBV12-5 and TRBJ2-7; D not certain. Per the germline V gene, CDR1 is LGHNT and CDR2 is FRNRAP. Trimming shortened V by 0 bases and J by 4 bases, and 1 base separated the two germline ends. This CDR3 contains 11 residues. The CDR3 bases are TGTGCTAGTGGTTTGGTGTACGAGCAGTACTTC. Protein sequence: CASGLVYEQYF.

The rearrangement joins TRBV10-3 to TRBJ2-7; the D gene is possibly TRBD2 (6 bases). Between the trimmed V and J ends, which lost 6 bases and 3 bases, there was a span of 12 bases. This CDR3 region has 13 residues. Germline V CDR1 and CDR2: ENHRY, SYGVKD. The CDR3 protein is CAISPREDYEQYF. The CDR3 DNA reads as TGTGCCATCAGCCCAAGGGAGGACTACGAGCAGTACTTC.

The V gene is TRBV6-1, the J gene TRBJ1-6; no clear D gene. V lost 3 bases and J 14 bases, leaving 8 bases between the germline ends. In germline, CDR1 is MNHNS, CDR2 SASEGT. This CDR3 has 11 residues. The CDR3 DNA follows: TGTGCCAGCAGTGATTCCGGGACCCTCCACTTT. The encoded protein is CASSDSGTLHF.

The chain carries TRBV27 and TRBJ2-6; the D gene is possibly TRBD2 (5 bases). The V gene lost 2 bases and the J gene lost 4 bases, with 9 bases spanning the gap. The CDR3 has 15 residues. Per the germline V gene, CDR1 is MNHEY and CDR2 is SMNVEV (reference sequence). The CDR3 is CASSLEGLGANVLTF. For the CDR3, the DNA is TGTGCCAGCAGTTTAGAGGGATTGGGGGCCAACGTCCTGACTTTC.

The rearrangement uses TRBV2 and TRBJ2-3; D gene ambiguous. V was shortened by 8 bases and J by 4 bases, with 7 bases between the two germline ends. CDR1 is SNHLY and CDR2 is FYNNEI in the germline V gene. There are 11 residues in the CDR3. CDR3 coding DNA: TGTGCCAGCGAAGTAGCAGATACGCAGTATTTT. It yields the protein CASEVADTQYF.

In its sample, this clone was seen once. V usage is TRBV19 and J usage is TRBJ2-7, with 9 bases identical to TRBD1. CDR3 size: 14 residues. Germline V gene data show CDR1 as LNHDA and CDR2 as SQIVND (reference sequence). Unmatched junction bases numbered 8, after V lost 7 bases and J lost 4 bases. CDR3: CASTSTGGSYEQYF. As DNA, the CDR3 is TGTGCCAGTACCTCGACAGGGGGTAGTTACGAGCAGTACTTC.

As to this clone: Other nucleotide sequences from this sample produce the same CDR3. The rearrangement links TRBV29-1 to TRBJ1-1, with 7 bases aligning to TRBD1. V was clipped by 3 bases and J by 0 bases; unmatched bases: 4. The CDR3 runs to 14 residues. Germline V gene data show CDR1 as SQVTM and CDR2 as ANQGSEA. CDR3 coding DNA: TGCAGCGTTGAGAACAGGGGAATGAACACTGAAGCTTTCTTT. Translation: CSVENRGMNTEAFF.

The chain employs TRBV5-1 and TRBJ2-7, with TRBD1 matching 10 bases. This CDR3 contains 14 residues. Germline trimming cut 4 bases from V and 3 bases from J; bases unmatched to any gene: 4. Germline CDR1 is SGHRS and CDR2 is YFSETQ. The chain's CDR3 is CASSGDRGHYEQYF. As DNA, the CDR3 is TGCGCCAGCAGCGGGGACAGGGGCCACTACGAGCAGTACTTC.

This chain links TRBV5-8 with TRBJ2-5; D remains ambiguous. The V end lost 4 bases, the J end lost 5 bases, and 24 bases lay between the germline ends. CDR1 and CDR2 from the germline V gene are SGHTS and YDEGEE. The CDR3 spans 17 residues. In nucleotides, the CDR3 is TGTGCCAGCAGCCTCTGGTCATCGGGCCTGGAAGGGGAGACCCAGTACTTC. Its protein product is CASSLWSSGLEGETQYF.

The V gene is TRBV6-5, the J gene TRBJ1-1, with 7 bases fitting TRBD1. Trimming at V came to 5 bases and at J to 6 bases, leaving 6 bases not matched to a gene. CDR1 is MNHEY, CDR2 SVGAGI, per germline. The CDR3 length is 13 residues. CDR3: CASSPTGKSEAFF. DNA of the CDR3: TGTGCCAGCAGTCCGACAGGGAAGTCTGAAGCTTTCTTT.

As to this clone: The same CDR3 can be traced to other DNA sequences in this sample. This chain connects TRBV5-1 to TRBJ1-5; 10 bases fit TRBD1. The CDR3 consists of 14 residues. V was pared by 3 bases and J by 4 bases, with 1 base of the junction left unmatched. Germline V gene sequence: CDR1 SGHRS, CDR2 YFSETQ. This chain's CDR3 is CASSWTGGNQPQHF. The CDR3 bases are TGCGCCAGCAGCTGGACAGGGGGGAATCAGCCCCAGCATTTT.

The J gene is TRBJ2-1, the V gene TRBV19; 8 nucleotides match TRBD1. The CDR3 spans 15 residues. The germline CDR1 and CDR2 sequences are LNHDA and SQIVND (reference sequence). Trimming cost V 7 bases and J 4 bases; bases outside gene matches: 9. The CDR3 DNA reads TGTGCCAGTAAGGGCAGGGGGCTGGTATACAATGAGCAGTTCTTC. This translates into CASKGRGLVYNEQFF.

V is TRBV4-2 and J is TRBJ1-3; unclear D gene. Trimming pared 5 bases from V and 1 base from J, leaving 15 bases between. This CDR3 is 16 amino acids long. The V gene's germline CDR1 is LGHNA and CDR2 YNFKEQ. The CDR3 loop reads CASSESEAESGNTIYF. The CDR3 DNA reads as TGTGCCAGCAGCGAGTCGGAGGCGGAATCTGGAAACACCATATATTTT.

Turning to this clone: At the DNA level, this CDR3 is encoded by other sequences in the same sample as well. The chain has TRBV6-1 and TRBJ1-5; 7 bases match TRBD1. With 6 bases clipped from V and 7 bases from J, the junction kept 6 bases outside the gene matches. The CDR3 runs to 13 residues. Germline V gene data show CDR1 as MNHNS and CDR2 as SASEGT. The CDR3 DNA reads TGTGCCAGCAGGGGGACAGCTTACCAGCCCCAGCATTTT. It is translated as CASRGTAYQPQHF.

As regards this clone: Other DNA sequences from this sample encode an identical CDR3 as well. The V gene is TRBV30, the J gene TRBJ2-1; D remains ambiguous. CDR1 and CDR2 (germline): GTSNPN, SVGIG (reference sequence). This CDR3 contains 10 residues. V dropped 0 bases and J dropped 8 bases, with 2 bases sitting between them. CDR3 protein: CAWSVYEQFF. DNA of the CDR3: TGTGCCTGGAGTGTATATGAGCAGTTCTTC. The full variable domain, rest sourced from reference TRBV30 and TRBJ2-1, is SQTIHQWPATLVQPVGSPLSLECTVEGTSNPNLYWYRQAAGRGLQLLFYSVGIGQISSEVPQNLSASRPQDRQFILSSKKLLLSDSGFYLCAWSVYEQFFGPGTRLTVL.